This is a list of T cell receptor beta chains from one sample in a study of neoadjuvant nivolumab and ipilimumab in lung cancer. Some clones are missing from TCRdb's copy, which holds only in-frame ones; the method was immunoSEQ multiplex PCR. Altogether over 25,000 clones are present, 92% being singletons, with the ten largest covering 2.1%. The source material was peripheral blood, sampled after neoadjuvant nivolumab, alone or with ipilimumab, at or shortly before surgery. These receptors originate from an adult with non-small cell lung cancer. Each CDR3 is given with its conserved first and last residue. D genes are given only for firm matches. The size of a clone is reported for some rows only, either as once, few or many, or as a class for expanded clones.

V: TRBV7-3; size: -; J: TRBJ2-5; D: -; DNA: TGTGCCAGCAGCTTAAGGGCGCATGAGACCCAGTACTTC; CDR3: CASSLRAHETQYF
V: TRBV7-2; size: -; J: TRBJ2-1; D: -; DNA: TGTGCCAGCAGCTTCCGGGGGGCTAGTCGGACGGGCGAGCAGTTCTTC; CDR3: CASSFRGASRTGEQFF
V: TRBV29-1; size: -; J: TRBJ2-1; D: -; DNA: TGCAGCGTTCGGGCCCTAGCGCCCTACAATGAGCAGTTCTTC; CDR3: CSVRALAPYNEQFF
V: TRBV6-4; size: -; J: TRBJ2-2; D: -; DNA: TGTGCCAGCAGTGAGTACCAGAACACCGGGGAGCTGTTTTTT; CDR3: CASSEYQNTGELFF
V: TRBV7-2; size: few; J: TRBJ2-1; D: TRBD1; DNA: TGTGCCAGCAGCGCGACCGGGACAGTCAATGAGCAGTTCTTC; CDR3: CASSATGTVNEQFF
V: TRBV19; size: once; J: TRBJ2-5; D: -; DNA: TGTGCCAGTAGTATGGCGGATCAGTACCAAGAGACCCAGTACTTC; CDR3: CASSMADQYQETQYF
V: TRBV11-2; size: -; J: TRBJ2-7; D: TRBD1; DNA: TGTGCCAGCAGCTTACAGACAGGGCTGGGCTACGAGCAGTACTTC; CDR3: CASSLQTGLGYEQYF
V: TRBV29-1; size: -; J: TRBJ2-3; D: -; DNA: TGCAGCGTAGACCAGTTCATAGATACGCAGTATTTT; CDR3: CSVDQFIDTQYF
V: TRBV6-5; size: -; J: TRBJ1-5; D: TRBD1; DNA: TGTGCCAGCAGCCTAGACAGGGGTAGCAATCAGCCCCAGCATTTT; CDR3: CASSLDRGSNQPQHF
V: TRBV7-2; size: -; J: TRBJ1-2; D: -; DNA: TGTGCCAGCAGCTTAGAGGCCTCTAACTATGGCTACACCTTC; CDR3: CASSLEASNYGYTF
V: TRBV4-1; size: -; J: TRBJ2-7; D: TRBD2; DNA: TGCGCCAGCAGCCAAGATGGGGGGGTCAACGAGCAGTACTTC; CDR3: CASSQDGGVNEQYF
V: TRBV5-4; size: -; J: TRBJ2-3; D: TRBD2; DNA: TGTGCCAGCAGCACCGGACTAGCGGGAGGCACAGATACGCAGTATTTT; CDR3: CASSTGLAGGTDTQYF
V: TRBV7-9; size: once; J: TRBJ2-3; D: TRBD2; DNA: TGTGCCAGCAGCGAACCGGGACTAGCGCAGGATACGCAGTATTTT; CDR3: CASSEPGLAQDTQYF
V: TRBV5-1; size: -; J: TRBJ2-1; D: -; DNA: TGCGCCAGCAGCTCGACAGGGGCGGGGGGCGATGAGCAGTTCTTC; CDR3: CASSSTGAGGDEQFF
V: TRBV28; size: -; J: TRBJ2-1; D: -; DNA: TGTGCCAGCAGTTTAGTAGGGACCTTGAATGAGCAGTTCTTC; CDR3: CASSLVGTLNEQFF
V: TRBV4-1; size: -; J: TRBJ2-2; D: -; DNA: TGCGCCAGCAGCTCACCTTCAGCGACAGCCTGGGGAGCCGGGGAGCTGTTTTTT; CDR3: CASSSPSATAWGAGELFF
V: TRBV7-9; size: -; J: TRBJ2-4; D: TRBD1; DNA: TGTGCCAGCAGCTCTTTAGACAGGGCTGGTCGAGCCAAAAACATTCAGTACTTC; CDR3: CASSSLDRAGRAKNIQYF
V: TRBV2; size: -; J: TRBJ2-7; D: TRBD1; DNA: TGTGCCAGCCACAGAAACAGGGGTTCCGGGGAGCAGTACTTC; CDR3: CASHRNRGSGEQYF
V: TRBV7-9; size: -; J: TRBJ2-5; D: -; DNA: TGTGCCAGCAGCCTCGGGCCAATACAAGAGACCCAGTACTTC; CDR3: CASSLGPIQETQYF
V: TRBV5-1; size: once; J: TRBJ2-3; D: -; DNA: TGCGCCAGCAGCTTGGTTAGGGCATCTAGCACAGATACGCAGTATTTT; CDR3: CASSLVRASSTDTQYF
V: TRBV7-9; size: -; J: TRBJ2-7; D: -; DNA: TGTGCCAGCAGCTTAGCTAGCAGGGCGGGTGAGCAGTACTTC; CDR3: CASSLASRAGEQYF
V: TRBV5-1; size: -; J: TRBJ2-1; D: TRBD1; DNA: TGCGCCAGCGGGGACAGGGTAACCTACAATGAGCAGTTCTTC; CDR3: CASGDRVTYNEQFF
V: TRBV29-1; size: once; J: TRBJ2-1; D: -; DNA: TGCAGCGTAAGGATCAATGAGCAGTTCTTC; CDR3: CSVRINEQFF
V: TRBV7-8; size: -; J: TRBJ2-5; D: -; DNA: TGTGCCAGCAGCTTACCGGGCCTAGGGACCCAGTACTTC; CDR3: CASSLPGLGTQYF
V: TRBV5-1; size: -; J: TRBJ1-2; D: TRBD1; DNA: TGCGCCAGCAGCTTTCCGAAGGGACAGGGGGACTATGGCTACACCTTC; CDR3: CASSFPKGQGDYGYTF
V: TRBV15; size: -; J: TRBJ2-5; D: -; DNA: TGTGCCACCAGGATCGGGGTCCAAGAGACCCAGTACTTC; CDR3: CATRIGVQETQYF
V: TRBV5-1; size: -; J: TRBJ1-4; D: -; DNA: TGCGCCAGCAGCTTGGGAGTTACAGGCGTTAATGAAAAACTGTTTTTT; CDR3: CASSLGVTGVNEKLFF
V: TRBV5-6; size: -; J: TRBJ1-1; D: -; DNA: TGTGCCAGCAGCTCAGTGATCATGAACACTGAAGCTTTCTTT; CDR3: CASSSVIMNTEAFF
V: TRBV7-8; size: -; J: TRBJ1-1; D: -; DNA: TGTGCCAGCAGCTTAGTGGCGGAGAAAGCTTTCTTT; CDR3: CASSLVAEKAFF
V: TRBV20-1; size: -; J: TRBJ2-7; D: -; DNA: TGCAGTGCTAGGGGGGGCGAGCAGTACTTC; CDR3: CSARGGEQYF